These 32 T cell receptor beta chains were all obtained from the same sample, sequenced in a study of post-analysis software for immune sequencing data. Study-wide results and limits: TRBV5-6, TRBV5-1 and TRBV20-1 belonged to a set of roughly five TRBV segments that were more frequent in patients than controls.

Their target antigens are unknown. The TCR beta cDNA libraries contained unique molecular identifiers. TCRdb fed the PCR reads into MiXCR, producing one record per CDR3 protein. The sample contains approximately 460,000 distinct CDR3 sequences, roughly 45% of which appear only once. The sequenced sample consisted of blood. These receptors came from a girl between 5 and 17 years old with multiple sclerosis.

There are a few counts of this clonotype. The chain combines TRBV9 with TRBJ2-7; D possibly corresponds to TRBD2 (5 bases). The V gene's germline CDR1 is SGDLS and CDR2 YYNGEE. Trimming removed 0 bases from V and 3 bases from J, with 13 bases in between. This CDR3 contains 15 residues. This CDR3 reads CASSVGWTSVYEQYF. The CDR3 nucleotides are TGTGCCAGCAGCGTAGGGTGGACTTCTGTCTACGAGCAGTACTTC.

This sequence joins TRBV5-1 and TRBJ2-5, with 7 bases matching TRBD1. The CDR3 runs 15 residues. CDR1 SGHRS and CDR2 YFSETQ come from the germline V gene. Trimming took 6 bases from V and 3 from J; bases not matched to a gene: 11. The CDR3 region has the DNA TGCGCCAGCAAACCTCAGGGGCAGGGGGAAGAGACCCAGTACTTC. Translating gives CASKPQGQGEETQYF. Combining the CDR3 with reference TRBV5-1 and TRBJ2-5 gives the whole variable domain KAGVTQTPRYLIKTRGQQVTLSCSPISGHRSVSWYQQTPGQGLQFLFEYFSETQRNKGNFPGRFSGRQFSNSRSEMNVSTLELGDSALYLCASKPQGQGEETQYFGPGTRLLVL.

The rearrangement joins TRBV27 to TRBJ2-5; 7 nucleotides line up with TRBD2. The CDR3 loop spans 14 amino acids. CDR1 MNHEY and CDR2 SMNVEV come from the germline V gene (reference sequence). V was clipped by 4 bases and J by 5 bases; unmatched bases: 7. The CDR3 region is CASSYAGAGETQYF. CDR3 DNA sequence: TGTGCCAGCAGTTATGCGGGAGCGGGGGAGACCCAGTACTTC.

The chain employs TRBV5-1 and TRBJ1-1, with D possibly being TRBD1 (6 bases). There are 15 residues in the CDR3. Trimming cost V 0 bases and J 2 bases, with 11 bases left between them. Looked up from germline, CDR1 is SGHRS and CDR2 is YFSETQ. The CDR3 loop reads CASSLARGVNTEAFF. CDR3 bases: TGCGCCAGCAGCTTGGCGAGGGGGGTAAACACTGAAGCTTTCTTT.

This clonotype was seen at least ten times. The chain is built from TRBV12-3 or TRBV12-4 and TRBJ2-5; D is perhaps TRBD2 (5 bases). CDR3 length: 13 residues. V was trimmed by 6 bases and J by 5 bases, leaving 13 bases between them. CDR3: CASSLNRGETQYF. The CDR3 DNA follows: TGTGCCAGCAGCCTCAACAGAGGGGAGACCCAGTACTTC.

This clonotype was seen many times. The chain carries TRBV7-6 and TRBJ2-5; TRBD1 agrees at 7 bases. The CDR3 extends over 15 amino acids. V was pared by 6 bases and J by 1 base, with 8 bases of the junction left unmatched. The V gene's germline CDR1 is SGHVS and CDR2 FNYEAQ. The CDR3: CASRFRQGGQETQYF. CDR3 in DNA: TGTGCCAGCAGGTTTAGACAGGGCGGCCAAGAGACCCAGTACTTC.

This clonotype came up a few times. CDR3 DNA sequence: TGTGCCAGCAGTTTAGGAGACAACTATTTATACTATGGCTACACCTTC. This gives the protein CASSLGDNYLYYGYTF. This chain joins TRBV28 and TRBJ1-2; D gene ambiguous. This CDR3 has 16 amino acids. V was pared by 2 bases and J by 3 bases, with 16 bases between. Germline CDR1 reads MDHEN; CDR2 reads SYDVKM.

The gene calls are TRBV10-3 and TRBJ2-5; the D is unclear. Germline V lookup: CDR1 ENHRY, CDR2 SYGVKD. The CDR3 has 12 residues. Between the trimmed V and J ends, which lost 4 bases and 5 bases, there was a span of 8 bases. The CDR3 DNA reads as TGTGCCATCAGTGGGACGAAGGAGACCCAGTACTTC. This codes for CAISGTKETQYF.

This sequence joins TRBV7-9 and TRBJ2-3, with no clear D. The V and J ends lost 0 bases and 5 bases respectively, with 9 bases between them. From germline, CDR1 is SEHNR and CDR2 FQNEAQ (reference sequence). There are 14 residues in the CDR3. The CDR3 reads CASSLAGFRDTQYF. CDR3 sequence (DNA): TGTGCCAGCAGCTTAGCCGGATTTAGAGATACGCAGTATTTT.

The genes are TRBV6-2 or TRBV6-3 and TRBJ1-1; D gene ambiguous. The CDR3 has 16 amino acids. Trimming stripped 2 bases from V and 2 bases from J, with 15 bases between. CDR1 is MNHEY, CDR2 SVGEGT, per germline. CDR3: CASSYPNDPRNTEAFF. The CDR3 DNA reads as TGTGCCAGCAGTTACCCCAACGACCCGAGAAACACTGAAGCTTTCTTT.

A single count supports this clonotype. The rearrangement uses TRBV3-1 and TRBJ2-1; D is unclear. The tail of the sequence fits TRBJ2-7 better, so the J call may be wrong. The CDR3 is 15 amino acids. Germline loops: CDR1 LGHDT, CDR2 YNNKEL (reference sequence). CDR3 region: CASSQGTLSYNEQYF. CDR3 coding DNA: TGTGCCAGCAGCCAAGGAACCCTCTCCTACAATGAGCAGTACTTC.

This clonotype was detected only a few times. V gene TRBV12-3 or TRBV12-4 combines with J gene TRBJ1-1; TRBD1 might be the D (5 bases). Trimming took off 6 bases at V and 2 bases at J, with 16 bases between the two ends. This CDR3 is 15 amino acids long. The CDR3 region has the DNA TGTGCCAGCAGCCAATATATCGGGGCAAACACTGAAGCTTTCTTT. This sequence encodes CASSQYIGANTEAFF.

This chain joins TRBV12-3 or TRBV12-4 and TRBJ2-5, with 8 bases that match TRBD1. The CDR3 covers 15 residues. Trimming removed 7 bases from V and 4 bases from J; junction bases left unmatched: 11. The CDR3 DNA reads TGTGCCAGCACTTCCTCCGGGACAGGTCGAGAGACCCAGTACTTC. It translates to CASTSSGTGRETQYF.

The chain has TRBV12-3 or TRBV12-4 and TRBJ1-1; D unclear. The ends were cut back, 3 bases at V and 1 base at J, with 12 bases in the middle. The CDR3 length is 15 residues. The chain's CDR3 is CASSFSRSANTEAFF. For the CDR3, the DNA is TGTGCCAGCAGTTTTAGTAGGTCCGCGAACACTGAAGCTTTCTTT.

This clonotype came up a few times. The rearrangement uses TRBV5-1 and TRBJ2-7; D possibly corresponds to TRBD1 (6 bases). The length of the CDR3 is 15 residues. The V end lost 0 bases, the J end lost 5 bases, and 15 bases lay between the germline ends. CDR1 SGHRS and CDR2 YFSETQ come from the germline V gene. CDR3 sequence reads: CASSLGGTRPHEQYF. The CDR3 DNA reads TGCGCCAGCAGCTTGGGGGGGACAAGGCCTCACGAGCAGTACTTC.

The rearrangement uses TRBV13 and TRBJ2-1; D is perhaps TRBD1 or TRBD2 (5 bases each). Germline V lookup: CDR1 PRHDT, CDR2 FYEKMQ (reference sequence). CDR3 length: 16 residues. Trimming removed 1 base at V and 4 bases at J, with 14 bases between. In DNA, the CDR3 is TGTGCCAGCAGCTTAGTTCTCGGGACGGTTTACAATGAGCAGTTCTTC. It is translated as CASSLVLGTVYNEQFF.

This chain connects TRBV5-1 to TRBJ2-5; D is perhaps TRBD2 (7 bases). Germline CDR1 is SGHRS and CDR2 is YFSETQ. The CDR3 is made up of 16 amino acids. Trimming shortened V by 4 bases and J by 3 bases, and 19 bases separated the two germline ends. The CDR3 bases are TGCGCCAGCAGCGGTTACAGGGAGGGGAAGGAAGAGACCCAGTACTTC. Its translation is CASSGYREGKEETQYF. Filled out from reference TRBV5-1 and TRBJ2-5, the complete variable domain reads KAGVTQTPRYLIKTRGQQVTLSCSPISGHRSVSWYQQTPGQGLQFLFEYFSETQRNKGNFPGRFSGRQFSNSRSEMNVSTLELGDSALYLCASSGYREGKEETQYFGPGTRLLVL.

The chain links TRBV10-2 to TRBJ2-7; 7 nucleotides line up with TRBD1. V lost 4 bases and J lost 2; bases outside the gene matches: 5. CDR1 WSHSY and CDR2 SAAADI come from the germline V gene. The CDR3 runs to 14 residues. The CDR3 sequence is CASSAPTGAYEQYF. The CDR3 coding sequence is TGCGCCAGCAGTGCCCCTACAGGGGCCTACGAGCAGTACTTC.

This clonotype has just a few counts. The genes are TRBV28 and TRBJ2-5, with D uncertain. Germline V gene data show CDR1 as MDHEN and CDR2 as SYDVKM. V gave up 7 bases and J gave up 1 base, with 13 bases separating them. The CDR3 extends over 14 amino acids. The CDR3 is CASTDGFFQETQYF. The CDR3 DNA reads as TGTGCCAGCACAGACGGTTTCTTCCAAGAGACCCAGTACTTC.

This clonotype came up a few times. The chain is built from TRBV4-2 and TRBJ2-3, with no clear D. Germline lookup yields CDR1 LGHNA and CDR2 YNFKEQ. The CDR3 is 15 residues long. V was clipped by 4 bases and J by 2 bases, with 13 bases between them. Written as DNA, the CDR3 is TGTGCCAGCAGCCTTTCCGTGGCAGCCACAGATACGCAGTATTTT. As protein: CASSLSVAATDTQYF.

This clonotype was seen only a few times. Here the CDR3 DNA reads TGTGCCAGCAGTTACTCACGGGAGGGCACTGAAGCTTTCTTT. Translating gives CASSYSREGTEAFF. V is TRBV6-6 and J is TRBJ1-1; no clear D gene. CDR3 size: 14 residues. Trimming stripped 0 bases from V and 4 bases from J, with 9 bases between. CDR1 and CDR2 (germline): MNHNY, SVGAGI (reference sequence).

This chain connects TRBV29-1 to TRBJ2-3; 10 bases are shared with TRBD2. Trimming took 4 bases from V and 3 from J; bases not matched to a gene: 7. Per the germline V gene, CDR1 is SQVTM and CDR2 is ANQGSEA. The CDR3 runs to 15 residues. The CDR3 protein is CSVAPSGSRTDTQYF. CDR3 coding DNA: TGCAGCGTTGCTCCTAGCGGGAGTAGAACAGATACGCAGTATTTT.

The chain links TRBV20-1 to TRBJ1-2; a weak D match, TRBD1 (6 bases). Deletions cut 5 bases from V and 2 bases from J, with 24 bases between. Germline loops: CDR1 DFQATT, CDR2 SNEGSKA (reference sequence). This CDR3 has 17 residues. CDR3 nucleotides: TGCAGTGCTCCAAACCGGGACACCCCAGAGGGGAACTATGGCTACACCTTC. This gives the protein CSAPNRDTPEGNYGYTF.

The chain combines TRBV12-3 or TRBV12-4 with TRBJ2-3; D is unresolved. The CDR3 consists of 15 residues. Trimming shortened V by 5 bases and J by 6 bases, and 18 bases separated the two germline ends. CDR3 nucleotides: TGTGCCAGCAGTCCACTCGGTCGGAAGGATGATACGCAGTATTTT. The encoded protein is CASSPLGRKDDTQYF.

The sample holds a few counts of this clonotype. The rearrangement uses TRBV6-1 and TRBJ2-7; TRBD1 matches 7 bases. J gave up 0 bases and V 10 bases, and 9 bases lay outside the gene matches. The germline V gene has CDR1 MNHNS and CDR2 SASEGT. The CDR3 is 14 amino acids. This CDR3 is CATQWDRNSYEQYF. CDR3 bases: TGTGCCACCCAGTGGGACAGAAACTCCTACGAGCAGTACTTC.

The J gene is TRBJ2-7, the V gene TRBV7-9, with D maybe TRBD2 (5 bases). V dropped 11 bases and J dropped 1 base, with 15 bases sitting between them. Germline V gene data show CDR1 as SEHNR and CDR2 as FQNEAQ (reference sequence). The CDR3 length is 13 residues. The DNA for the CDR3 is TGTGCCGGAGCGGATTACACTTCCTACGAGCAGTACTTC. It yields the protein CAGADYTSYEQYF.

This clonotype was counted a few times. This sequence joins TRBV20-1 and TRBJ2-1, with D possibly matching TRBD2 (5 bases). V lost 6 bases, J lost 4 bases, and 13 bases lay in between. This CDR3 contains 13 residues. Germline assignment: CDR1 DFQATT and CDR2 SNEGSKA (reference sequence). CDR3 loop: CSAPSPGYNEQFF. The CDR3 DNA reads TGCAGTGCACCATCCCCGGGGTACAATGAGCAGTTCTTC.

This clonotype was found many times. This sequence joins TRBV29-1 and TRBJ2-5; a weak D match, TRBD1 (6 bases). V was clipped by 7 bases and J by 1 base, with 10 bases between them. The length of the CDR3 is 12 residues. Germline V gene sequence: CDR1 SQVTM, CDR2 ANQGSEA. DNA of the CDR3: TGCAGCGGGACAGATCGCCAAGAGACCCAGTACTTC. Encoded protein: CSGTDRQETQYF.

V gene TRBV12-3 or TRBV12-4 combines with J gene TRBJ2-3; 8 nucleotides line up with TRBD2. This CDR3 comprises 14 residues. V shed 6 bases and J 4 bases; nucleotides not matched to a gene: 6. CDR3 nucleotides: TGTGCCAGCAGAGCGGCGGGAGGCGCAGATACGCAGTATTTT. It is translated as CASRAAGGADTQYF.

The chain couples TRBV18 to TRBJ1-2; D gene ambiguous. Germline values: CDR1 KGHSH, CDR2 LQKENI. This CDR3 is built from 13 residues. V was pared by 2 bases and J by 12 bases, with 16 bases between. As DNA, the CDR3 is TGTGCCAGCTCACCAACGGTCACTCCTAATAACACCTTC. This gives the protein CASSPTVTPNNTF. The whole variable domain, filled in from reference TRBV18 and TRBJ1-2, reads NAGVMQNPRHLVRRRGQEARLRCSPMKGHSHVYWYRQLPEEGLKFMVYLQKENIIDESGMPKERFSAEFPKEGPSILRIQQVVRGDSAAYFCASSPTVTPNNTFGSGTRLTVV.

The chain is built from TRBV5-1 and TRBJ2-4; TRBD2 matches 11 bases. The J call may be faulty, since TRBJ2-7 better matches the DNA end. Germline V gene lookup returns CDR1 SGHRS and CDR2 YFSETQ. There are 14 residues in the CDR3. As DNA, the CDR3 is TGCGCCAGCAGCCCGGGACTAGCGGAGTGCGAGCAGTACTTC. As protein: CASSPGLAECEQYF.

V and J are TRBV7-6 and TRBJ2-7, with 9 bases aligning to TRBD1. CDR3 length: 15 residues. CDR1 SGHVS and CDR2 FNYEAQ come from the germline V gene. V trimming: 2 bases; J trimming: 7 bases; junction bases outside the gene matches: 9. The CDR3 bases are TGTGCCAGCAGCTTAAGGGACAGGGCTTACAATGAGCAGTACTTC. Residues: CASSLRDRAYNEQYF.